Each of the 9 T cell receptor beta chains below was sequenced from the same sample in a study of T cells expressing NK-cell markers. After re-calling the 5' RACE reads, TCRdb lists one entry per CDR3 protein, DNA absent. The sample data list 300,000 to 500,000 distinct CDR3 sequences. Sequencing input: blood T cells: a sorted CD56 or NKG2C T cell subset, CD4+ or CD8+ T cells, or bulk PBMC T cells (not recorded which). These receptors originate from a woman in her fifties or sixties in good health.

This rearrangement joins TRBV10-3 to TRBJ2-5. The CDR3 contains 14 residues. Per the germline V gene, CDR1 is ENHRY and CDR2 is SYGVKD. CDR3 protein: CAISETKTPETQYF.

The chain combines TRBV29-1 with TRBJ1-1; the D call of TRBD1 rests on TCRdb alone, since no DNA is present to check it. Germline values: CDR1 SQVTM, CDR2 ANQGSEA. The CDR3 sequence is 13 residues long. The CDR3 loop reads CSVGQAQGGLAFF.

The chain employs TRBV18 and TRBJ2-5; with no DNA, the TCRdb D assignment of TRBD1 cannot be verified. The CDR3 length is 13 residues. Germline V gene lookup returns CDR1 KGHSH and CDR2 LQKENI. The CDR3 loop reads CASSRTYQETQYF.

This sequence joins TRBV20-1 and TRBJ2-3; TCRdb gives TRBD2 as the D gene, but with no DNA this cannot be confirmed. CDR3 length: 13 residues. CDR1 and CDR2 from the germline V gene are DFQATT and SNEGSKA (reference sequence). The CDR3 protein is CSVSWRGTDTQYF.

This rearrangement joins TRBV6-2 or TRBV6-3 to TRBJ2-5; TCRdb picks TRBD2, but there is no DNA to check that call. There are 15 residues in the CDR3. Germline V gene data show CDR1 as MNHEY and CDR2 as SVGEGT. The CDR3: CASSLTSGRQETQYF.

The chain's CDR3 is CASSTGTQLQETQYF. The chain carries TRBV5-1 and TRBJ2-5; absent DNA, TCRdb's TRBD2 call cannot be checked. The length of the CDR3 is 15 residues. CDR1 is SGHRS, CDR2 YFSETQ, per germline.

This chain connects TRBV29-1 to TRBJ2-3; TCRdb designates TRBD2, a call that cannot be tested without DNA. The V gene's germline CDR1 is SQVTM and CDR2 ANQGSEA. The CDR3 extends over 18 amino acids. This CDR3 is CSVVGGASLAGGPDTQYF.

The chain links TRBV27 to TRBJ2-1; the D call of TRBD2 rests on TCRdb alone, since no DNA is present to check it. Germline-derived CDR1 and CDR2 are MNHEY and SMNVEV (reference sequence). The CDR3 is 14 residues long. The CDR3 region is CASSSGRQSPEQFF.

The rearrangement uses TRBV3-1 and TRBJ2-3; TCRdb gives TRBD1 as the D gene, but with no DNA this cannot be confirmed. Germline V gives CDR1 LGHDT, CDR2 YNNKEL (reference sequence). The CDR3 spans 14 residues. Here the CDR3 reads CASSQEGGRDTQYF.